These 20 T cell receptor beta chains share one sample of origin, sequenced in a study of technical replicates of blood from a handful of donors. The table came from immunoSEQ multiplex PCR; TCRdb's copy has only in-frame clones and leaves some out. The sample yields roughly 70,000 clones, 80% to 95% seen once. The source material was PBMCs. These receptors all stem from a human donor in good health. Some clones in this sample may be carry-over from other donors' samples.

DNA for the CDR3: TGCGCCAGCAGCCAGATGGGGGGGCCACAAGAGACCCAGTACTTC. It is translated as CASSQMGGPQETQYF. This chain connects TRBV4-3 to TRBJ2-5; weak D call: TRBD2 (7 bases). Trimming stripped 3 bases from V and 2 bases from J, with 13 bases between. Germline CDR1 LGHNA, CDR2 YSLEER. The CDR3 is 15 residues long.

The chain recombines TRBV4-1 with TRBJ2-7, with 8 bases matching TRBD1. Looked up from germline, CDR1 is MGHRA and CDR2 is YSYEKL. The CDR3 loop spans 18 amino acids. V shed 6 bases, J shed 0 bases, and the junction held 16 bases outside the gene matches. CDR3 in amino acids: CASSPEGQDNIISYEQYF. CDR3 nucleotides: TGCGCCAGCAGTCCCGAGGGACAGGACAACATAATCTCCTACGAGCAGTACTTC.

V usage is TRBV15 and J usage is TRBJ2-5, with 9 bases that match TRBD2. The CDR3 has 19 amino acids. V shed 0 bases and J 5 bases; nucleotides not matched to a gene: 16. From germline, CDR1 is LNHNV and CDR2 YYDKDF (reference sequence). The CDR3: CATSREGPGAGGVGETQYF. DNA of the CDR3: TGTGCCACCAGCAGAGAGGGCCCCGGAGCGGGAGGTGTCGGGGAGACCCAGTACTTC.

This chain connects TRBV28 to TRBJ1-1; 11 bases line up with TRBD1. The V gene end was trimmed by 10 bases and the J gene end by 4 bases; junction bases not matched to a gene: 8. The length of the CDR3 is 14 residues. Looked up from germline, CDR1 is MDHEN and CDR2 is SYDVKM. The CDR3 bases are TGTGCCACTGGGACAGGGGGATGGAGCACTGAAGCTTTCTTT. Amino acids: CATGTGGWSTEAFF.

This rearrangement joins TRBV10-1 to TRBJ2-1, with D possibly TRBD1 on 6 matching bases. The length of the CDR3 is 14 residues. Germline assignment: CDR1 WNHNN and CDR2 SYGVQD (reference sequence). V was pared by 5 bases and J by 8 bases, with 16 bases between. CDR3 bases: TGCGCCAGCAGTCCAACAGGGTTCGACGATGAGCAGTTCTTC. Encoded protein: CASSPTGFDDEQFF.

This CDR3 is CASSQDRQGSYNEQFF. In DNA, the CDR3 is TGCGCCAGCAGCCAAGATCGGCAGGGGTCCTACAATGAGCAGTTCTTC. The V gene is TRBV4-3, the J gene TRBJ2-1, with D maybe TRBD1 (6 bases). This CDR3 contains 16 residues. V dropped 0 bases and J dropped 1 base, with 10 bases sitting between them. In germline, CDR1 is LGHNA, CDR2 YSLEER.

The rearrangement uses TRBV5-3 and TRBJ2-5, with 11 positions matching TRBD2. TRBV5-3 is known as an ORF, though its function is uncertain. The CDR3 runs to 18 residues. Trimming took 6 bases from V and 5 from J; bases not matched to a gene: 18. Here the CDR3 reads CARNLRKDSGRAGETQYF. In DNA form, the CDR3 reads TGTGCCAGAAATTTAAGGAAGGATAGCGGGAGGGCCGGGGAGACCCAGTACTTC.

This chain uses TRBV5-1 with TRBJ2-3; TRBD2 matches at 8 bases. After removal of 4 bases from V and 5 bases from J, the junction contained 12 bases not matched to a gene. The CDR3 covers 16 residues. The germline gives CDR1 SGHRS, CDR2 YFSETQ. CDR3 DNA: TGCGCCAGCAGCCGGGAGGGAGCGGGGCGTCAAGATACGCAGTATTTT. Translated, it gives CASSREGAGRQDTQYF.

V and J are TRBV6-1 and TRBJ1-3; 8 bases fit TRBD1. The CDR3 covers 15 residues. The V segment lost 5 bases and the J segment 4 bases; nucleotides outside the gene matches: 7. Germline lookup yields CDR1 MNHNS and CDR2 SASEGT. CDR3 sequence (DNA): TGTGCCAGCAGTAGCGAGGGACAGGCGGGAAACACCATATATTTT. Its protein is CASSSEGQAGNTIYF.

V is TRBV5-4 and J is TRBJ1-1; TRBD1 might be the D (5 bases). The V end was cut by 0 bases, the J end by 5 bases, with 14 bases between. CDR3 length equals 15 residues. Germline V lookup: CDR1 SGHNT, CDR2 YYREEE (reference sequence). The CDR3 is CASSLAGGFGTEAFF. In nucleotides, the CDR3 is TGTGCCAGCAGCTTGGCCGGGGGTTTTGGAACTGAAGCTTTCTTT.

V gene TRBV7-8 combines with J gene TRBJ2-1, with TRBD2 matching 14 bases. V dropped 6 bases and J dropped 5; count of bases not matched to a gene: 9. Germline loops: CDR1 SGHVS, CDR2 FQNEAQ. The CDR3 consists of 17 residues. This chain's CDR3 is CASRQNRLAGGHNEQFF. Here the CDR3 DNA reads TGTGCCAGCAGACAGAATCGACTAGCGGGGGGGCACAATGAGCAGTTCTTC.

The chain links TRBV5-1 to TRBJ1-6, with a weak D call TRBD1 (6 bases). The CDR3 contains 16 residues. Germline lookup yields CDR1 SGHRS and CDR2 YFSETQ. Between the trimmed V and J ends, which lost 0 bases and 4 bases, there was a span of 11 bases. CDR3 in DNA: TGCGCCAGCAGCTTGGAAGGACAGAGATATAATTCACCCCTCCACTTT. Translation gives CASSLEGQRYNSPLHF.

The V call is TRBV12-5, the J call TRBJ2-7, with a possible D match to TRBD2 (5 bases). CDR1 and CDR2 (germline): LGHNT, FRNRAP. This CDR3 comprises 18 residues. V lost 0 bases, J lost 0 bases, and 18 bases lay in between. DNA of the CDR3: TGTGCTAGTGGTTTGGTTAATGGGGAGAAGTACAACTCCTACGAGCAGTACTTC. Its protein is CASGLVNGEKYNSYEQYF.

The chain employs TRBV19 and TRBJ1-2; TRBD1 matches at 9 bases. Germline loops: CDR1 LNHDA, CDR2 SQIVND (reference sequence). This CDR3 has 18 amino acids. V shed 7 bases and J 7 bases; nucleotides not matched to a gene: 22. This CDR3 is CASNLHRDRASVRGGYTF. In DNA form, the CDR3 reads TGTGCCAGTAACTTACACCGGGACAGGGCCTCGGTCAGGGGTGGCTACACCTTC.

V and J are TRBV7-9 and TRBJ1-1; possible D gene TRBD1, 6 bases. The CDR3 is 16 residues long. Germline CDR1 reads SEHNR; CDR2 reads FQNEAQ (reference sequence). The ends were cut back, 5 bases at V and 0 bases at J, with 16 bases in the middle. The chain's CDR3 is CASSVHRDRMNTEAFF. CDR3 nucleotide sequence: TGTGCCAGCAGCGTCCACAGGGATAGGATGAACACTGAAGCTTTCTTT.

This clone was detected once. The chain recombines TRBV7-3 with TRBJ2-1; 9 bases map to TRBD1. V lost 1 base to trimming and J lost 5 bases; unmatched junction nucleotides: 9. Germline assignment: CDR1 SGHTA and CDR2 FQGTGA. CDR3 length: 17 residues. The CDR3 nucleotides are TGTGCCAGCAGCTTAAGGTGGGGACAGGGCCAGAACAATGAGCAGTTCTTC. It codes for CASSLRWGQGQNNEQFF.

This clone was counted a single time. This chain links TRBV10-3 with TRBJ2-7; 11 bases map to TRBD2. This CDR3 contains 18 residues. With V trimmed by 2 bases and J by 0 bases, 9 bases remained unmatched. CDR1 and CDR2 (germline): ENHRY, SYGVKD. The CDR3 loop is CAISEGRSGLAGSYEQYF. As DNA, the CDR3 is TGTGCCATCAGTGAGGGGAGGTCTGGACTAGCGGGCTCCTACGAGCAGTACTTC.

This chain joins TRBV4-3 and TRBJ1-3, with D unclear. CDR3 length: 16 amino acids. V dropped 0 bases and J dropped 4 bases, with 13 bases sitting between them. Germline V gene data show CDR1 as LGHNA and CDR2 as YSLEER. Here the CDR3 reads CASSQDLGGFGNTIYF. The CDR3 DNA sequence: TGCGCCAGCAGCCAAGATCTTGGAGGGTTCGGAAACACCATATATTTT.

The CDR3 DNA sequence: TGCAGCGCAGGACAGGGGGACACCGGGGAGCTGTTTTTT. Translated, it gives CSAGQGDTGELFF. V usage is TRBV29-1 and J usage is TRBJ2-2; TRBD1 agrees at 10 bases. V shed 7 bases and J 3 bases; nucleotides not matched to a gene: 2. This CDR3 is 13 amino acids long. Germline V gene data show CDR1 as SQVTM and CDR2 as ANQGSEA.

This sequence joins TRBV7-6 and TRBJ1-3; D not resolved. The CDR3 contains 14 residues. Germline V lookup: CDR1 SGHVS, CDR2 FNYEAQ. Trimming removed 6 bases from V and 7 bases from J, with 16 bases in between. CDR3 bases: TGTGCCAGCAGTTCGACCCCGCGGGAGAACACCATATATTTT. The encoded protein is CASSSTPRENTIYF.